These 15 T cell receptor beta chains originate from one sample sequenced in a study of fetal regulatory T cell absence and autoimmunity. Sequencing was performed with immunoSEQ multiplex PCR; in TCRdb, only in-frame clones are kept and a portion is missing. Seen here are around 100,000 clones, 60% to 80% observed once, and the top ten hold roughly 2%. Sample: pancreas tissue. The origin of the receptors is a male donor with IPEX syndrome.

This rearrangement joins TRBV27 to TRBJ2-7; D is perhaps TRBD1 (8 bases). The CDR3 contains 13 residues. The germline V gene encodes CDR1 MNHEY and CDR2 SMNVEV (reference sequence). The V end lost 4 bases, the J end lost 6 bases, and 13 bases lay between the germline ends. CDR3 protein: CASSWTGRGEQYF. The CDR3 DNA reads TGTGCCAGCAGTTGGACAGGGAGGGGCGAGCAGTACTTC.

J is TRBJ1-5 and V is TRBV7-6; D gene unclear. CDR1 and CDR2 from the germline V gene are SGHVS and FNYEAQ. CDR3 size: 17 residues. V dropped 1 base and J dropped 1 base, with 14 bases sitting between them. As DNA, the CDR3 is TGTGCCAGCAGCTTAGATTCAATCAGGTCGAGCAATCAGCCCCAGCATTTT. Translation gives CASSLDSIRSSNQPQHF. Complete variable domain (other parts from reference TRBV7-6 and TRBJ1-5): GAGVSQSPRYKVTKRGQDVALRCDPISGHVSLYWYRQALGQGPEFLTYFNYEAQQDKSGLPNDRFSAERPEGSISTLTIQRTEQRDSAMYRCASSLDSIRSSNQPQHFGDGTRLSIL.

The gene calls are TRBV6-5 and TRBJ1-2, with D unresolved. Germline V gives CDR1 MNHEY, CDR2 SVGAGI. This CDR3 contains 14 residues. V lost 0 bases, J lost 3 bases, and 8 bases lay in between. The CDR3 protein is CASSYSWADYGYTF. The CDR3 DNA sequence: TGTGCCAGCAGTTACTCGTGGGCAGACTATGGCTACACCTTC.

This chain links TRBV5-5 with TRBJ2-3; the D is unclear. The CDR3 sequence is 13 residues long. The germline gives CDR1 SGHKS, CDR2 YYEKEE (reference sequence). Trimming removed 4 bases at V and 5 bases at J, with 11 bases between. The CDR3 sequence is CASSRPMRDTQYF. DNA for the CDR3: TGTGCCAGCAGCCGCCCTATGAGAGATACGCAGTATTTT. Full variable domain (rest looked up from reference TRBV5-5 and TRBJ2-3): DAGVTQSPTHLIKTRGQQVTLRCSPISGHKSVSWYQQVLGQGPQFIFQYYEKEERGRGNFPDRFSARQFPNYSSELNVNALLLGDSALYLCASSRPMRDTQYFGPGTRLTVL.

The chain recombines TRBV5-4 with TRBJ2-5, with 10 bases that match TRBD2. V lost 4 bases and J lost 1; bases outside the gene matches: 7. CDR1 and CDR2 (germline): SGHNT, YYREEE (reference sequence). This CDR3 is 16 amino acids long. CDR3 sequence: CASSLRLAGLQETQYF. In nucleotides, the CDR3 is TGTGCCAGCAGCCTTAGACTAGCGGGCCTCCAAGAGACCCAGTACTTC.

The V call is TRBV6-5, the J call TRBJ2-7; D is perhaps TRBD1 (8 bases). The CDR3 runs 15 residues. CDR1 and CDR2 from the germline V gene are MNHEY and SVGAGI. Trimming removed 0 bases at V and 4 bases at J, with 13 bases between. The CDR3 reads CASSYSVQGGYEQYF. The CDR3 DNA follows: TGTGCCAGCAGTTACTCGGTACAGGGGGGGTACGAGCAGTACTTC.

V is TRBV30 and J is TRBJ2-7; TRBD1 agrees at 7 bases. The CDR3 sequence is 14 residues long. The V gene end was trimmed by 4 bases and the J gene end by 2 bases; junction bases not matched to a gene: 8. From germline, CDR1 is GTSNPN and CDR2 SVGIG (reference sequence). The CDR3 reads CAWNFRQGAYEQYF. The DNA of the CDR3 is TGTGCCTGGAATTTTCGACAGGGAGCCTACGAGCAGTACTTC.

The chain couples TRBV9 to TRBJ1-1, with 7 bases aligning to TRBD1. The CDR3 loop spans 15 amino acids. CDR1 is SGDLS, CDR2 YYNGEE, per germline. The trim removed 0 bases at V and 5 bases at J, leaving 7 bases unmatched. The DNA of the CDR3 is TGTGCCAGCAGCGTAGTCGGACAGGCGGTAACTGAAGCTTTCTTT. Translated, it gives CASSVVGQAVTEAFF.

The chain couples TRBV7-2 to TRBJ2-3, with D possibly matching TRBD2 (7 bases). CDR3 length: 16 amino acids. Trimming removed 4 bases at V and 2 bases at J, with 16 bases between. Germline V gives CDR1 SGHTA, CDR2 FQGNSA. This CDR3 is CASSSEGGLNTDTQYF. The CDR3 DNA is TGTGCCAGCAGCTCGGAGGGGGGGCTTAACACAGATACGCAGTATTTT.

The chain uses TRBV28 and TRBJ2-7, with D unclear. Trimming took off 3 bases at V and 0 bases at J, with 15 bases between the two ends. Germline V lookup: CDR1 MDHEN, CDR2 SYDVKM. The CDR3 runs to 16 residues. CDR3 sequence: CASSFSIRRSSYEQYF. CDR3 DNA sequence: TGTGCCAGCAGTTTTTCTATCCGACGGAGCTCCTACGAGCAGTACTTC. The variable domain in full, completed from reference TRBV28 and TRBJ2-7, reads DVKVTQSSRYLVKRTGEKVFLECVQDMDHENMFWYRQDPGLGLRLIYFSYDVKMKEKGDIPEGYSVSREKKERFSLILESASTNQTSMYLCASSFSIRRSSYEQYFGPGTRLTVT.

This clone was picked up one time. CDR3 in DNA: TGTGCCAGCAGCTTGGCAGGGAGGTATGGCTACACCTTC. Its translation is CASSLAGRYGYTF. V gene TRBV5-4 combines with J gene TRBJ1-2, with D possibly TRBD1 on 5 matching bases. Trimming stripped 0 bases from V and 5 bases from J, with 8 bases between. This CDR3 has 13 amino acids. Per germline, CDR1 SGHNT and CDR2 YYREEE (reference sequence).

This chain uses TRBV15 with TRBJ1-1; a possible D gene is TRBD1 (6 bases). The CDR3 contains 13 residues. Looked up from germline, CDR1 is LNHNV and CDR2 is YYDKDF (reference sequence). Trimming left V 4 bases short and J 3 bases short, with 9 bases between. DNA of the CDR3: TGTGCCACCAGCACCTACAGGGACACTGAAGCTTTCTTT. It specifies CATSTYRDTEAFF.

This clone has a handful of counts. This chain uses TRBV14 with TRBJ2-3; D is perhaps TRBD2 (5 bases). CDR3 length: 11 residues. Germline V CDR1 and CDR2: SGHDN, FVKESK. The V and J ends lost 8 bases and 5 bases respectively, with 8 bases between them. The CDR3 nucleotides read TGTGCCAGCGGACTTGGAGATACGCAGTATTTT. It is translated as CASGLGDTQYF.

V and J are TRBV7-6 and TRBJ2-2, with D possibly TRBD2 on 6 matching bases. Germline V gives CDR1 SGHVS, CDR2 FNYEAQ. The V end lost 5 bases, the J end lost 3 bases, and 16 bases lay between the germline ends. This CDR3 contains 16 residues. The CDR3 loop is CASSLPGRFYTGELFF. The CDR3 DNA sequence: TGTGCCAGCAGCCTCCCAGGGAGGTTCTACACCGGGGAGCTGTTTTTT.

J is TRBJ2-7 and V is TRBV30; TRBD2 agrees at 9 bases. V was clipped by 0 bases and J by 2 bases; unmatched bases: 2. This CDR3 spans 14 amino acids. Germline V gene data show CDR1 as GTSNPN and CDR2 as SVGIG (reference sequence). CDR3: CAWSVLAGPYEQYF. CDR3 DNA: TGTGCCTGGAGTGTACTAGCGGGCCCCTACGAGCAGTACTTC.